Each of the 21 T cell receptor beta chains below was sequenced from the same sample in a study of response to subunit inactivated influenza vaccine. TCRdb re-analysed the RT-PCR reads in MiXCR, keeping a single row per CDR3 protein. The sample lists about 310,000 distinct CDR3 sequences; roughly 22% were seen once. Sequencing used PBMCs from blood, obtained less than 22 months after vaccination. These receptors all stem from a man aged 45 to 70 who received an inactivated influenza vaccine.

This clonotype has more than one count but fewer than ten. For the CDR3, the DNA is TGTGCCAGCAGCCAAGAAGTAGGCAGCAATCAGCCCCAGCATTTT. It codes for CASSQEVGSNQPQHF. The gene calls are TRBV14 and TRBJ1-5; D gene unclear. Germline CDR1 SGHDN, CDR2 FVKESK. The ends were cut back, 0 bases at V and 1 base at J, with 7 bases in the middle. The CDR3 runs to 15 residues.

The genes are TRBV5-4 and TRBJ1-5; TRBD1 is a possible D gene (5 bases). CDR1 SGHNT and CDR2 YYREEE come from the germline V gene (reference sequence). Between the trimmed V and J ends, which lost 3 bases and 3 bases, there was a span of 16 bases. CDR3 size: 16 residues. CDR3 nucleotide sequence: TGTGCCAGCAGCTCAGGGCGCCAGGAGCCCAATCAGCCCCAGCATTTT. Translating gives CASSSGRQEPNQPQHF. Full variable domain (outside the CDR3, taken from reference TRBV5-4 and TRBJ1-5): ETGVTQSPTHLIKTRGQQVTLRCSSQSGHNTVSWYQQALGQGPQFIFQYYREEENGRGNFPPRFSGLQFPNYSSELNVNALELDDSALYLCASSSGRQEPNQPQHFGDGTRLSIL.

This clonotype was seen more than once but under ten times. This chain joins TRBV18 and TRBJ1-3, with unresolved D. Germline V CDR1 and CDR2: KGHSH, LQKENI. Trimming took 0 bases from V and 0 from J, leaving 6 bases between them. This CDR3 region has 15 residues. This CDR3 reads CASSPPGVSGNTIYF. The DNA of the CDR3 is TGTGCCAGCTCACCACCAGGAGTCTCTGGAAACACCATATATTTT.

This clonotype was counted a few times. The chain's CDR3 is CASSSGAREYF. As DNA, the CDR3 is TGTGCCAGCAGTTCAGGGGCTAGGGAGTACTTC. The rearrangement uses TRBV12-3 or TRBV12-4 and TRBJ2-7; the D gene is possibly TRBD1 (6 bases). The V end was cut by 4 bases, the J end by 11 bases, with 12 bases between. There are 11 residues in the CDR3.

There are a few counts of this clonotype. The rearrangement joins TRBV7-1 to TRBJ2-1; perhaps TRBD1 as D (5 bases). TRBV7-1 is noted as an ORF with a role that remains uncertain. V was shortened by 3 bases and J by 5 bases, with 11 bases between the two germline ends. The CDR3 is 14 residues long. CDR3: CASSSRTHNNEQFF. The CDR3 DNA is TGTGCCAGCAGCTCCCGGACACATAACAATGAGCAGTTCTTC.

The CDR3 nucleotides are TGTGCCAGCAGTGCCTCTAGCGGGGGCACAGATACGCAGTATTTT. Its translation: CASSASSGGTDTQYF. The rearrangement joins TRBV6-1 to TRBJ2-3; 9 bases are a match to TRBD2. Losses at the gene ends were 4 bases for V and 1 base for J; bases not matched to a gene: 3. Per germline, CDR1 MNHNS and CDR2 SASEGT. CDR3 length: 15 residues.

This clonotype has only a few counts. This chain joins TRBV2 and TRBJ2-7; either TRBD1 or TRBD2 may fit D (5 bases each). The CDR3 consists of 14 residues. Germline CDR1 is SNHLY and CDR2 is FYNNEI. Trimming removed 6 bases from V and 4 bases from J, with 16 bases in between. For the CDR3, the DNA is TGTGCCAGCAGGCCTTCACGGGGCGGGTACGAGCAGTACTTC. Encoded protein: CASRPSRGGYEQYF. The whole variable domain, filled in from reference TRBV2 and TRBJ2-7, reads EPEVTQTPSHQVTQMGQEVILRCVPISNHLYFYWYRQILGQKVEFLVSFYNNEISEKSEIFDDQFSVERPDGSNFTLKIRSTKLEDSAMYFCASRPSRGGYEQYFGPGTRLTVT.

This clonotype is labeled as medium-sized. The J gene is TRBJ2-2, the V gene TRBV3-1, with no clear D. The V end was cut by 3 bases, the J end by 1 base, with 9 bases between. Germline-derived CDR1 and CDR2 are LGHDT and YNNKEL (reference sequence). The CDR3 has 15 residues. CDR3 amino acids: CASSQLTLNTGELFF. Written as DNA, the CDR3 is TGTGCCAGCAGCCAGCTGACTCTGAACACCGGGGAGCTGTTTTTT.

This clonotype has a handful of counts. V usage is TRBV24-1 and J usage is TRBJ1-5; D is ambiguous. The germline gives CDR1 KGHDR, CDR2 SFDVKD. This CDR3 comprises 14 residues. V lost 4 bases and J 0 bases, leaving 6 bases between the germline ends. The CDR3 nucleotides are TGTGCCACCAGTGACATATATAGCAATCAGCCCCAGCATTTT. Its translation is CATSDIYSNQPQHF.

This clonotype has a count of ten or more. This chain connects TRBV6-1 to TRBJ2-3, with a possible D match to TRBD2 (5 bases). CDR1 is MNHNS, CDR2 SASEGT, per germline. This CDR3 comprises 15 residues. Trimming removed 5 bases from V and 5 bases from J, with 17 bases in between. CDR3 DNA: TGTGCCAGCAGTCCCGGTCTATTGGGGAGAGATACGCAGTATTTT. Encoded protein: CASSPGLLGRDTQYF.

This clonotype has more than one count but fewer than ten. The chain combines TRBV24-1 with TRBJ2-2, with a tentative D call TRBD2 (6 bases). Between the trimmed V and J ends, which lost 8 bases and 6 bases, there was a span of 15 bases. Germline CDR1 reads KGHDR; CDR2 reads SFDVKD. CDR3 length: 14 residues. The CDR3 reads CATTPGGASGELFF. CDR3 coding DNA: TGTGCCACCACCCCTGGAGGGGCTTCCGGGGAGCTGTTTTTT.

This clonotype was recorded a few times. The rearrangement joins TRBV20-1 to TRBJ2-7; TRBD2 matches at 7 bases. CDR3 length equals 16 residues. Germline V gene data show CDR1 as DFQATT and CDR2 as SNEGSKA (reference sequence). V shed 0 bases and J 0 bases; nucleotides not matched to a gene: 8. The CDR3 DNA follows: TGCAGTGCTAGAGACCCGGGGGGTATTAGCTCCTACGAGCAGTACTTC. It specifies CSARDPGGISSYEQYF.

V gene TRBV20-1 combines with J gene TRBJ1-3; weak D call: TRBD1 (5 bases). V was shortened by 3 bases and J by 2 bases, with 17 bases between the two germline ends. There are 16 residues in the CDR3. CDR1 DFQATT and CDR2 SNEGSKA come from the germline V gene (reference sequence). The CDR3 nucleotides are TGCAGTGCTAGTACCCTCCTATTAGGGGCTGGAAACACCATATATTTT. Amino acid sequence: CSASTLLLGAGNTIYF.

In this sample, this clonotype turned up a few times. The V gene is TRBV30, the J gene TRBJ1-5; tentatively, D is TRBD1 (5 bases). This CDR3 contains 11 residues. V lost 8 bases, J lost 16 bases, and 21 bases lay in between. Germline V gives CDR1 GTSNPN, CDR2 SVGIG (reference sequence). CDR3 sequence reads: CAARLAGVNHF. DNA for the CDR3: TGTGCCGCCCGTCTGGCGGGGGTCAATCATTTT.

V gene TRBV20-1 combines with J gene TRBJ2-3; D is ambiguous. V was shortened by 5 bases and J by 1 base, with 13 bases between the two germline ends. The CDR3 totals 14 residues. CDR1 and CDR2 from the germline V gene are DFQATT and SNEGSKA (reference sequence). The CDR3 region is CSAVPGAGTDTQYF. The DNA of the CDR3 is TGCAGTGCTGTCCCAGGAGCAGGCACAGATACGCAGTATTTT.

Of note for this clonotype: This may be a read error, as it is one base from a much larger clone. The rearrangement joins TRBV4-2 to TRBJ1-2, with 9 nucleotides matching TRBD1. CDR1 and CDR2 from the germline V gene are LGHNA and YNFKEQ. CDR3 length: 15 residues. In DNA form, the CDR3 reads TGTGCCAGCAGCCAGCTAGATGGGACAGGGAATGGCCACACCTTC. Protein product: CASSQLDGTGNGHTF.

This clonotype showed up just a few times. For the CDR3, the DNA is TGCAGTGCTGCTCAGCTCCCCAACTGGGGAAACACCATATATTTT. This translates into CSAAQLPNWGNTIYF. The rearrangement links TRBV20-1 to TRBJ1-3; D gene unclear. Germline V gene sequence: CDR1 DFQATT, CDR2 SNEGSKA (reference sequence). Trimming removed 5 bases from V and 4 bases from J, with 18 bases in between. CDR3 length equals 15 residues.

This chain uses TRBV10-3 with TRBJ2-7, with 7 positions matching TRBD1. The CDR3 spans 15 residues. J was trimmed by 0 bases and V by 2 bases; bases with no gene match: 4. In germline, CDR1 is ENHRY, CDR2 SYGVKD. The CDR3 here is CAISELGTVSYEQYF. CDR3 sequence (DNA): TGTGCCATCAGTGAGCTAGGGACAGTCTCCTACGAGCAGTACTTC.

The chain uses TRBV6-1 and TRBJ1-2; D perhaps matches TRBD1 (6 bases). The CDR3 has 13 residues. V was clipped by 6 bases and J by 5 bases, with 13 bases between them. Germline V gene lookup returns CDR1 MNHNS and CDR2 SASEGT. CDR3 region: CASSFGQRYGYTF. CDR3 bases: TGTGCCAGCAGCTTCGGACAGCGGTATGGCTACACCTTC.

As DNA, the CDR3 is TGTGCCATCAGTGAGTCGTTGGGGGGCCACGAGCAGTACTTC. It codes for CAISESLGGHEQYF. V gene TRBV10-3 combines with J gene TRBJ2-7; D assignment may be TRBD1 or TRBD2 (6 bases each). The V gene lost 0 bases and the J gene lost 5 bases, with 11 bases spanning the gap. The CDR3 is 14 amino acids. Germline V CDR1 and CDR2: ENHRY, SYGVKD.

The sample holds a few counts of this clonotype. V and J are TRBV9 and TRBJ1-6; D not resolved. Per the germline V gene, CDR1 is SGDLS and CDR2 is YYNGEE. The CDR3 consists of 16 residues. Trimming stripped 0 bases from V and 7 bases from J, with 14 bases between. CDR3 nucleotide sequence: TGTGCCAGCAGCGTAGGCCCAACAAGGAACAATTCACCCCTCCACTTT. This sequence encodes CASSVGPTRNNSPLHF.